One and the same sample provided the 21 T cell receptor beta chains below, sequenced in a study of regulatory T cells in long-lasting Graves disease. According to the study, TCR beta libraries were built with iRepertoire HTBI primers and CDR3-region Arm-PCR. One entry per CDR3 protein results from TCRdb running MiXCR on the multiplex PCR reads. The table shows roughly 450,000 distinct CDR3 sequences, with more than 20% occurring only once. The time point was: persistent/refractory GD, antithyroid drugs over 5 years with positive TRAb. PBMC RNA was the source of the TCR library. This specimen consisted of peripheral blood mononuclear cells (PBMCs), obtained when the disease was refractory, from a patient treated with antithyroid drugs. The source of these receptors is a female donor with Graves disease.

This clonotype has more than one count but fewer than ten. CDR3 nucleotide sequence: TGTGCCAGCAGTCCCCAGGCCTCCTTAGCCAAAAACATTCAGTACTTC. Protein product: CASSPQASLAKNIQYF. The chain links TRBV27 to TRBJ2-4; no clear D. This CDR3 is built from 16 residues. V lost 5 bases and J lost 0, with 14 bases in between. Looked up from germline, CDR1 is MNHEY and CDR2 is SMNVEV (reference sequence).

The sample holds a few counts of this clonotype. J is TRBJ2-1 and V is TRBV15, with 7 positions matching TRBD2. Per the germline V gene, CDR1 is LNHNV and CDR2 is YYDKDF (reference sequence). Trimming took 0 bases from V and 12 from J; bases not matched to a gene: 17. The CDR3 has 17 amino acids. The CDR3 bases are TGTGCCACCAGCAGAGATCCCTCGCGGGAGTGGGCCCCCGCGCAGTTCTTC. Translated: CATSRDPSREWAPAQFF.

This clonotype was seen at least ten times. This chain uses TRBV28 with TRBJ2-7; D ambiguous. Germline-derived CDR1 and CDR2 are MDHEN and SYDVKM. Deletions cut 0 bases from V and 8 bases from J, with 17 bases between. CDR3 length equals 15 residues. The CDR3 spells CASSLWEPSNAKQYF. CDR3 bases: TGTGCCAGCAGTTTATGGGAGCCCTCCAACGCTAAGCAGTACTTC. The whole variable domain, remainder taken from reference TRBV28 and TRBJ2-7, is DVKVTQSSRYLVKRTGEKVFLECVQDMDHENMFWYRQDPGLGLRLIYFSYDVKMKEKGDIPEGYSVSREKKERFSLILESASTNQTSMYLCASSLWEPSNAKQYFGPGTRLTVT.

This clonotype was counted only a few times. The J gene is TRBJ2-7, the V gene TRBV20-1, with no clear D. Trimming left V 0 bases short and J 0 bases short, with 9 bases between. CDR1 and CDR2 (germline): DFQATT, SNEGSKA (reference sequence). The CDR3 is 14 amino acids. CDR3 nucleotides: TGCAGTGCTAGAGATATCTCTAGCTCCTACGAGCAGTACTTC. As protein: CSARDISSSYEQYF.

This clonotype was seen repeatedly, ten times or more. V usage is TRBV28 and J usage is TRBJ2-7, with D possibly called TRBD1 or TRBD2 (5 bases each). V lost 6 bases, J lost 6 bases, and 12 bases lay in between. CDR3 length equals 12 residues. The germline V gene has CDR1 MDHEN and CDR2 SYDVKM. CDR3 DNA sequence: TGTGCCAGCAGCCCCGTGAGGGGCGAGCAGTACTTC. Its protein product is CASSPVRGEQYF.

This clonotype was seen a few times. At one end, the junction sequence differs from germline, possibly due to a read error. The chain recombines TRBV27 with TRBJ1-2; TRBD1 is a possible D gene (6 bases). Germline CDR1 is MNHEY and CDR2 is SMNVEV (reference sequence). The CDR3 loop spans 13 amino acids. Written as DNA, the CDR3 is TGTGTCAGCAGTTTTACAGGGAACTATGGCTACACCTTC. This sequence encodes CVSSFTGNYGYTF.

Many counts were recorded for this clonotype. This rearrangement joins TRBV5-5 to TRBJ2-5; D gene uncertain. Trimming removed 6 bases at V and 5 bases at J, with 14 bases between. The CDR3 length is 13 residues. Germline CDR1 and CDR2: SGHKS and YYEKEE (reference sequence). As DNA, the CDR3 is TGTGCCAGCACCCTGCAATCAAGGGAGACCCAGTACTTC. This codes for CASTLQSRETQYF. Variable domain in full (rest from reference TRBV5-5 and TRBJ2-5): DAGVTQSPTHLIKTRGQQVTLRCSPISGHKSVSWYQQVLGQGPQFIFQYYEKEERGRGNFPDRFSARQFPNYSSELNVNALLLGDSALYLCASTLQSRETQYFGPGTRLLVL.

The table lists this clonotype with many counts. This rearrangement joins TRBV20-1 to TRBJ2-2, with 10 bases identical to TRBD1. Germline CDR1 reads DFQATT; CDR2 reads SNEGSKA (reference sequence). The CDR3 has 16 residues. Trimming cost V 2 bases and J 4 bases; bases outside gene matches: 7. As DNA, the CDR3 is TGCAGTGCTAGATCAGGGGACAGGGGACGCACCGGGGAGCTGTTTTTT. Its translation: CSARSGDRGRTGELFF.

CDR3 in amino acids: CASSSESLNTEAFF. The CDR3 bases are TGTGCCAGCAGCTCAGAATCTCTGAACACTGAAGCTTTCTTT. The chain recombines TRBV7-2 with TRBJ1-1, with D uncertain. From germline, CDR1 is SGHTA and CDR2 FQGNSA. V lost 4 bases and J lost 0, with 9 bases in between. The CDR3 totals 14 residues.

About this clonotype itself: A single base separates this from a much larger clone, so it may be a read error. V usage is TRBV28 and J usage is TRBJ2-7; 9 nucleotides line up with TRBD1. V gave up 10 bases and J gave up 5 bases; unmatched junction bases: 6. Germline V gene data show CDR1 as MDHEN and CDR2 as SYDVKM. The CDR3 has 12 residues. Here the CDR3 DNA reads TGTGCCACACGACAGGGGGTCGACGAGCAGTACTTC. It encodes CATRQGVDEQYF.

The gene calls are TRBV6-2 or TRBV6-3 and TRBJ1-1; 8 positions match TRBD1. CDR3 length equals 16 residues. V lost 1 base to trimming and J lost 1 base; unmatched junction nucleotides: 5. Per germline, CDR1 MNHEY and CDR2 SVGEGT. The chain's CDR3 is CASSYYQGAGNTEAFF. The DNA for the CDR3 is TGTGCCAGCAGTTACTACCAGGGGGCAGGGAACACTGAAGCTTTCTTT.

This clonotype came up many times. The chain joins TRBV7-3 to TRBJ1-1, with no clear D. The V gene lost 5 bases and the J gene lost 0 bases, with 10 bases spanning the gap. Germline V gene sequence: CDR1 SGHTA, CDR2 FQGTGA. This CDR3 is 14 amino acids long. The DNA for the CDR3 is TGTGCCAGCAGCCTTAAATACATGAACACTGAAGCTTTCTTT. This codes for CASSLKYMNTEAFF.

The rearrangement joins TRBV7-6 to TRBJ2-6, with TRBD2 identical over 7 bases. After removal of 3 bases from V and 2 bases from J, the junction contained 4 bases not matched to a gene. Germline V gene data show CDR1 as SGHVS and CDR2 as FNYEAQ. This CDR3 has 16 residues. In DNA, the CDR3 is TGTGCCAGCAGCTTGGGGGGGGTCCCTGGGGCCAACGTCCTGACTTTC. Protein: CASSLGGVPGANVLTF. Variable domain in full (rest from reference TRBV7-6 and TRBJ2-6): GAGVSQSPRYKVTKRGQDVALRCDPISGHVSLYWYRQALGQGPEFLTYFNYEAQQDKSGLPNDRFSAERPEGSISTLTIQRTEQRDSAMYRCASSLGGVPGANVLTFGAGSRLTVL.

This rearrangement joins TRBV20-1 to TRBJ2-2; possible D gene TRBD1, 6 bases. Per the germline V gene, CDR1 is DFQATT and CDR2 is SNEGSKA (reference sequence). V lost 0 bases and J 5 bases, leaving 13 bases between the germline ends. There are 15 residues in the CDR3. For the CDR3, the DNA is TGCAGTGCTAGAGACCCGGGACACCGAACCGGGGAGCTGTTTTTT. It yields the protein CSARDPGHRTGELFF.

This clonotype was seen repeatedly, ten times or more. V usage is TRBV2 and J usage is TRBJ2-7; D is unclear. Germline CDR1 reads SNHLY; CDR2 reads FYNNEI. The CDR3 has 12 residues. CDR3 in amino acids: CADGPSSYEQYF. For the CDR3, the DNA is TGTGCAGACGGTCCTAGCTCCTACGAGCAGTACTTC.

This clonotype has a count of ten or more. The chain couples TRBV6-2 or TRBV6-3 to TRBJ1-2; perhaps TRBD1 as D (5 bases). From germline, CDR1 is MNHEY and CDR2 SVGEGT. The CDR3 spans 14 residues. Trimming took 6 bases from V and 2 from J, leaving 13 bases between them. This chain's CDR3 is CASSLSRGNYGYTF. The CDR3 nucleotides are TGTGCCAGCAGCTTGAGTCGGGGGAACTATGGCTACACCTTC.

In the case of this clonotype: A much bigger clone sits one base away, suggesting this may be a read error. Likely a read error: the CDR3 ends without its conserved phenylalanine or tryptophan. The chain employs TRBV6-1 and TRBJ2-7; TRBD1 aligns across 7 bases. The CDR3 spans 17 residues. Germline lookup yields CDR1 MNHNS and CDR2 SASEGT. After removal of 10 bases from V and 2 bases from J, the junction contained 20 bases not matched to a gene. CDR3 nucleotide sequence: TGTGCCACCGAATCTCCCGGGACAGAGCAGGGAGCCTACGAGCAGTACTAC. This codes for CATESPGTEQGAYEQYY.

This clonotype appeared a few times. The rearrangement uses TRBV30 and TRBJ2-1; 7 nucleotides line up with TRBD2. Germline V gives CDR1 GTSNPN, CDR2 SVGIG (reference sequence). The CDR3 extends over 14 amino acids. V trimming: 3 bases; J trimming: 7 bases; junction bases outside the gene matches: 9. CDR3 amino acids: CAWSSGRVGNEQFF. For the CDR3, the DNA is TGTGCCTGGAGCTCGGGGAGGGTAGGTAATGAGCAGTTCTTC.

This clonotype occurred a few times. The V call is TRBV5-1, the J call TRBJ2-4, with D perhaps matching TRBD1 or TRBD2 (5 bases each). Per germline, CDR1 SGHRS and CDR2 YFSETQ. V was pared by 1 base and J by 8 bases, with 13 bases between. The CDR3 spans 14 residues. The CDR3 DNA is TGCGCCAGCAGCTTGCGAGGGGATGGGGACATTCAGTACTTC. It translates to CASSLRGDGDIQYF.

In DNA form, the CDR3 reads TGTGCCTGGAGTGTACGAGCAGGGGCTGGTAGCAATCAGCCCCAGCATTTT. Residues: CAWSVRAGAGSNQPQHF. The chain carries TRBV30 and TRBJ1-5; TRBD1 might be the D (6 bases). The V end lost 0 bases, the J end lost 0 bases, and 15 bases lay between the germline ends. Looked up from germline, CDR1 is GTSNPN and CDR2 is SVGIG (reference sequence). CDR3 length: 17 residues.

The rearrangement joins TRBV4-3 to TRBJ1-2; D not certain. This CDR3 region has 14 residues. Deletions cut 0 bases from V and 6 bases from J, with 11 bases between. Germline-derived CDR1 and CDR2 are LGHNA and YSLEER. The CDR3, as DNA: TGCGCCAGCAGCCAAGAAGTGGGCCCTGATGGCTACACCTTC. Translated: CASSQEVGPDGYTF.